This TCR beta chain is from a study of blood T cell repertoires in COVID-19. Across the study: Collection of acute and convalescent COVID-19 samples took place in the United States, Italy and Spain.

Clones were read by immunoSEQ multiplex PCR, and TCRdb kept only the in-frame ones, dropping some. In the table there are approximately 350,000 clones, 80% to 90% of which are singletons. Enrollees, roughly 18 to 95 years old, lived in roughly 24 US areas. Participant reports of clinical history set cohort assignment. Recovery among Cohort 3 donors was established by two negative PCRs, clearance, or symptom resolution. The TCR originated in a man between 18 and 29 years old who had recovered from COVID-19. Sequencing was done on a sample of PBMCs or T cells enriched from blood (not recorded which).

CDR3 coding DNA: TGTGCCAGCAGCTTCTACATAGCGGGGAAGAGCACAGATACGCAGTATTTT. Protein sequence: CASSFYIAGKSTDTQYF. The gene calls are TRBV3-1 (or the pseudogene TRBV3-2) and TRBJ2-3; TRBD2 aligns across 8 bases. The CDR3 runs 17 residues. Trimming at V came to 5 bases and at J to 0 bases, leaving 10 bases not matched to a gene. In germline, CDR1 is LGHDT, CDR2 YNNKEL (reference sequence).